This T cell receptor beta chain derives from a study of OX40 agonist ivuxolimab in advanced cancers. Repertoires were generated with immunoSEQ multiplex PCR, while TCRdb's copy carries only in-frame clones and drops some. The sample holds about 47,000 clones, 80% to 90% seen once. Study observations and caveats: Antigen specificity of clonally expanded peripheral T cells was not established. The study observed clonal expansion of CD4+ and CD8+ blood T cells by week 6 at 0.1 to 3.0 mg/kg.

There are 17 residues in the CDR3. V was pared by 7 bases and J by 4 bases, with 9 bases of the junction left unmatched. Germline V gene data show CDR1 as WSHSY and CDR2 as SAAADI. This clone was seen only a few times. Its antigen is not known. This rearrangement joins TRBV10-2 to TRBJ2-2, with TRBD2 matching over 13 bases. The specimen was CD4+ or CD8+ T cells sorted from blood, collected in a trial of the OX40 agonist ivuxolimab. This receptor was obtained from an adult with an advanced solid tumor such as melanoma, head and neck, liver or kidney cancer. The CDR3 region has the DNA TGCGCCAGCAAGATACCGGGACTAGCGGGACCCACCGGGGAGCTGTTTTTT. Protein sequence: CASKIPGLAGPTGELFF.